This TCR beta chain was retrieved from a study of T cell responses to AZD1222 COVID-19 vaccine. The CDR3 is 16 amino acids. Trimming took 3 bases from V and 5 from J, leaving 14 bases between them. Germline CDR1 is MNHEY and CDR2 is SMNVEV (reference sequence). The data were produced by immunoSEQ multiplex PCR, yet TCRdb's version contains in-frame clones alone and is incomplete. The table shows tens of thousands of clones, with over 75% occurring only once. Sequenced material: peripheral blood, taken on day 0 of AZD1222 vaccination. The chain links TRBV27 to TRBJ1-6; D possibly corresponds to TRBD1 (5 bases). This receptor was obtained from an adult in good health. The CDR3 loop reads CASSFVSTANNSPLHF. The DNA of the CDR3 is TGTGCCAGCAGTTTTGTCTCGACAGCGAATAATTCACCCCTCCACTTT.